These 31 T cell receptor beta chains were sequenced from one sample in a study of T cells after yellow fever vaccination. TCRdb passed the 5' RACE reads through MiXCR, listing each CDR3 protein once. The sample shows some 110,000 distinct CDR3 sequences, around 7.7% of them seen only once. The sequences come from CD4+ T cells sorted from PBMCs, collected more than 8 days after the first yellow fever vaccination. These receptors came from a man between 18 and 35 years old who received the YFV17D yellow fever vaccine.

This clonotype has ten or more counts. A read error may account for a junction end that differs from germline. The DNA for the CDR3 is TGCGCCAGCAGAGCTGACAGGGGGCTAACTGAAGCTTTATTT. Protein product: CASRADRGLTEALF. This rearrangement joins TRBV5-1 to TRBJ1-1; 10 nucleotides align to TRBD1. This CDR3 is 14 amino acids long. The germline gives CDR1 SGHRS, CDR2 YFSETQ.

This clonotype was seen ten or more times. The chain couples TRBV18 to TRBJ2-7, with D perhaps TRBD1 or TRBD2 (5 bases each). This CDR3 spans 14 amino acids. Germline CDR1 reads KGHSH; CDR2 reads LQKENI. Trimming removed 6 bases at V and 2 bases at J, with 14 bases between. CDR3 nucleotide sequence: TGTGCCAGCTCCTACGGGACCACCACCTACGAGCAGTACTTC. This translates into CASSYGTTTYEQYF.

This clonotype was detected ten times or more. This chain uses TRBV4-1 with TRBJ1-4; 8 bases are a match to TRBD1. CDR1 and CDR2 from the germline V gene are MGHRA and YSYEKL. The CDR3 runs 16 residues. Trimming removed 4 bases from V and 10 bases from J; junction bases left unmatched: 14. The CDR3, as DNA: TGCGCCAGCAGCCTACCAGCGGGACAGGCTAGGGGAAAACTGTTTTTT. This translates into CASSLPAGQARGKLFF.

This clonotype was detected ten times or more. V and J are TRBV5-1 and TRBJ2-3; 7 bases are a match to TRBD2. Per the germline V gene, CDR1 is SGHRS and CDR2 is YFSETQ. This CDR3 spans 14 amino acids. The trim removed 4 bases at V and 1 base at J, leaving 3 bases unmatched. The CDR3 here is CASSTGGGTDTQYF. DNA of the CDR3: TGCGCCAGCAGCACGGGAGGTGGCACAGATACGCAGTATTTT.

This clonotype was seen repeatedly, ten times or more. The J gene is TRBJ2-2, the V gene TRBV12-3 or TRBV12-4; D is ambiguous. V gave up 5 bases and J gave up 4 bases, with 11 bases separating them. CDR3 length: 14 amino acids. CDR3 coding DNA: TGTGCCAGCAGTATGGACCGAGGCACCGGGGAGCTGTTTTTT. Translation gives CASSMDRGTGELFF.

This clonotype came up a few times. The J gene is TRBJ1-1, the V gene TRBV18; maybe TRBD1 (5 bases). Germline-derived CDR1 and CDR2 are KGHSH and LQKENI. V gave up 6 bases and J gave up 1 base, with 9 bases separating them. The CDR3 loop spans 13 amino acids. The CDR3 coding sequence is TGTGCCAGCTCCACGGGGGAGAACACTGAAGCTTTCTTT. It codes for CASSTGENTEAFF.

This clonotype was observed at least ten times. The chain couples TRBV5-1 to TRBJ1-1, with 7 nucleotides matching TRBD1. Per germline, CDR1 SGHRS and CDR2 YFSETQ. The length of the CDR3 is 15 residues. V lost 0 bases and J lost 4; bases outside the gene matches: 6. CDR3 in DNA: TGCGCCAGCAGCTTGGGGGCAGGGGGAAGCACTGAAGCTTTCTTT. As protein: CASSLGAGGSTEAFF. Full variable domain (missing parts from reference TRBV5-1 and TRBJ1-1): KAGVTQTPRYLIKTRGQQVTLSCSPISGHRSVSWYQQTPGQGLQFLFEYFSETQRNKGNFPGRFSGRQFSNSRSEMNVSTLELGDSALYLCASSLGAGGSTEAFFGQGTRLTVV.

Worth noting for this clonotype: Being one base from a much bigger clone, this may be a read error. CDR3 coding DNA: TGTGCCAGCAGTACCGGGACAGGTGGCTACAATGAGCAGCTCTTC. Translation gives CASSTGTGGYNEQLF. This rearrangement joins TRBV7-9 to TRBJ2-1; TRBD1 matches at 8 bases. The CDR3 runs to 15 residues. Germline V gives CDR1 SEHNR, CDR2 FQNEAQ (reference sequence).

This clonotype appeared a few times. The rearrangement uses TRBV7-6 and TRBJ2-4, with D possibly TRBD2 on 6 matching bases. Germline assignment: CDR1 SGHVS and CDR2 FNYEAQ. CDR3 length: 15 residues. V lost 1 base to trimming and J lost 9 bases, with 16 bases between them. CDR3 in amino acids: CASSLGGPGDGIQYF. The DNA for the CDR3 is TGTGCCAGCAGCTTAGGCGGGCCGGGGGATGGCATTCAGTACTTC.

A word on this clonotype: The DNA is omitted, as the CDR3 cannot be located on it reliably, and the CDR3 follows TCRdb's listing. The genes are TRBV5-1 and TRBJ2-2; TRBD2, as called in the table, went unchecked against the DNA. The CDR3 extends over 16 residues, inclusive of both ends. Germline-derived CDR1 and CDR2 are SGHRS and YFSETQ. This CDR3 is CASSKIAGGSPGSCFF.

This clonotype was seen many times. V usage is TRBV7-2 and J usage is TRBJ1-4, with D unresolved. Looked up from germline, CDR1 is SGHTA and CDR2 is FQGNSA. V lost 7 bases and J lost 3, with 6 bases in between. The CDR3 sequence is 12 residues long. The CDR3: CASTEANEKLFF. CDR3 nucleotides: TGTGCCAGCACCGAGGCTAATGAAAAACTGTTTTTT.

The gene calls are TRBV24-1 and TRBJ2-5, with 11 bases aligning to TRBD2. The CDR3 has 15 residues. Germline CDR1 is KGHDR and CDR2 is SFDVKD. J lost 1 base, V lost 6 bases, and 3 bases had no gene match. As DNA, the CDR3 is TGTGCCACCAGTCTCACTAGCGGGGGCCAAGAGACCCAGTACTTC. It translates to CATSLTSGGQETQYF.

This clonotype showed up many times. This sequence joins TRBV18 and TRBJ2-5; either TRBD1 or TRBD2 may supply D (5 bases each). This CDR3 has 15 amino acids. The germline V and J ends were trimmed by 3 bases and 1 base, with 12 bases remaining between them. Per germline, CDR1 KGHSH and CDR2 LQKENI. This chain's CDR3 is CASSPRRGSQETQYF. DNA of the CDR3: TGTGCCAGCTCACCCCGCCGGGGCAGCCAAGAGACCCAGTACTTC.

This clonotype appeared once. With a much larger clone just one base away, this may be a read error. J is TRBJ2-2 and V is TRBV4-3; D is perhaps TRBD1 (5 bases). Germline V lookup: CDR1 LGHNA, CDR2 YSLEER. The CDR3 consists of 19 residues. CDR3 amino acids: CVSSQDMTVYRTNTGELFF. In DNA form, the CDR3 reads TGCGTCAGCAGCCAAGATATGACGGTGTATCGGACAAACACCGGGGAGCTGTTTTTT.

The table lists this clonotype with many counts. V and J are TRBV7-3 and TRBJ1-1; possible D gene TRBD1, 5 bases. Trimming left V 2 bases short and J 4 bases short, with 8 bases between. This CDR3 is 13 amino acids long. Germline V gene sequence: CDR1 SGHTA, CDR2 FQGTGA. The CDR3 protein is CASSLWDGTEAFF. Here the CDR3 DNA reads TGTGCCAGCAGCTTATGGGACGGCACTGAAGCTTTCTTT.

This clonotype showed up many times. The gene calls are TRBV6-5 and TRBJ2-4; perhaps TRBD2 as D (6 bases). V was shortened by 0 bases and J by 4 bases, with 7 bases between the two germline ends. The CDR3 has 14 amino acids. Germline values: CDR1 MNHEY, CDR2 SVGAGI. DNA of the CDR3: TGTGCCAGCAGTTACTCACGGGGGAAAAACATTCAGTACTTC. It specifies CASSYSRGKNIQYF.

V usage is TRBV10-3 and J usage is TRBJ2-5, with 14 bases lining up with TRBD2. V dropped 4 bases and J dropped 5; count of bases not matched to a gene: 9. CDR1 and CDR2 from the germline V gene are ENHRY and SYGVKD. The CDR3 runs 17 residues. The CDR3 here is CAISATSGGAEGETQYF. Written as DNA, the CDR3 is TGTGCCATCAGTGCGACTAGCGGGGGGGCCGAGGGTGAGACCCAGTACTTC.

This clonotype came up a few times. The chain employs TRBV6-2 or TRBV6-3 and TRBJ2-7; D possibly corresponds to TRBD2 (7 bases). The V end lost 7 bases, the J end lost 5 bases, and 21 bases lay between the germline ends. Germline loops: CDR1 MNHEY, CDR2 SVGEGT. The CDR3 length is 15 residues. Here the CDR3 reads CASTPGGAGVHEQYF. In DNA, the CDR3 is TGTGCCAGCACCCCCGGGGGCGCGGGGGTTCACGAGCAGTACTTC.

This clonotype has a count of ten or more. The CDR3 DNA sequence: TGTGCCAGCGGCACGGGGCCCGACACTGAAGCTTTCTTT. Translated: CASGTGPDTEAFF. The chain couples TRBV7-2 to TRBJ1-1; D possibly corresponds to TRBD1 (5 bases). The CDR3 has 13 residues. In germline, CDR1 is SGHTA, CDR2 FQGNSA. V gave up 8 bases and J gave up 3 bases, with 13 bases separating them.

This clonotype was seen ten or more times. The rearrangement uses TRBV5-5 and TRBJ2-3; D unresolved. The CDR3 totals 14 residues. The V gene's germline CDR1 is SGHKS and CDR2 YYEKEE (reference sequence). V dropped 4 bases and J dropped 3 bases, with 12 bases sitting between them. In DNA, the CDR3 is TGTGCCAGCAGCCCGGTTGGTGGGACAGATACGCAGTATTTT. Its translation: CASSPVGGTDTQYF.

This clonotype was seen ten or more times. J is TRBJ2-2 and V is TRBV7-3; no clear D gene. The germline V and J ends were trimmed by 1 base and 6 bases, with 9 bases remaining between them. This CDR3 has 14 residues. Per germline, CDR1 SGHTA and CDR2 FQGTGA. As DNA, the CDR3 is TGTGCCAGCAGCTTAAGGGCGGATCCCGGGGAGCTGTTTTTT. It yields the protein CASSLRADPGELFF.

The table lists this clonotype with many counts. This rearrangement joins TRBV18 to TRBJ2-5, with a tentative D call TRBD2 (6 bases). Germline CDR1 KGHSH, CDR2 LQKENI. This CDR3 contains 13 residues. Trimming shortened V by 3 bases and J by 4 bases, and 9 bases separated the two germline ends. The CDR3 loop is CASSPGGPETQYF. CDR3 coding DNA: TGTGCCAGCTCACCGGGAGGACCAGAGACCCAGTACTTC. The complete variable domain, with remaining parts taken from reference TRBV18 and TRBJ2-5, reads NAGVMQNPRHLVRRRGQEARLRCSPMKGHSHVYWYRQLPEEGLKFMVYLQKENIIDESGMPKERFSAEFPKEGPSILRIQQVVRGDSAAYFCASSPGGPETQYFGPGTRLLVL.

The sample holds many counts of this clonotype. This sequence joins TRBV10-3 and TRBJ2-7; 9 bases align to TRBD1. Germline V CDR1 and CDR2: ENHRY, SYGVKD. Trimming at V came to 4 bases and at J to 7 bases, leaving 11 bases not matched to a gene. This CDR3 region has 15 residues. CDR3 DNA sequence: TGTGCCATCAGTGGACAGGGGGGGATCGAAGGTGAGCAGTACGTC. Residues: CAISGQGGIEGEQYV.

This clonotype was seen at least ten times. The CDR3 DNA reads as TGCAGTGCTAGAGAAATTTTGACAGCTGGCAATTCACCCCTCCACTTT. This encodes CSAREILTAGNSPLHF. The J gene is TRBJ1-6, the V gene TRBV20-1, with D perhaps TRBD1 (5 bases). Trimming took 0 bases from V and 7 from J, leaving 16 bases between them. In germline, CDR1 is DFQATT, CDR2 SNEGSKA (reference sequence). The CDR3 runs to 16 residues.

This clonotype was seen at least ten times. V usage is TRBV12-3 or TRBV12-4 and J usage is TRBJ2-1; no firm D call. This CDR3 spans 12 amino acids. Between the trimmed V and J ends, which lost 2 bases and 9 bases, there was a span of 8 bases. CDR3 region: CASSLTYFEQFF. The CDR3 DNA follows: TGTGCCAGCAGTTTAACGTACTTTGAGCAGTTCTTC.

This clonotype appeared many times. The chain carries TRBV5-1 and TRBJ2-5, with 9 bases aligning to TRBD1. The V segment lost 4 bases and the J segment 4 bases; nucleotides outside the gene matches: 5. This CDR3 is built from 14 residues. Looked up from germline, CDR1 is SGHRS and CDR2 is YFSETQ. The CDR3 is CASSTRTGAETQYF. DNA of the CDR3: TGCGCCAGCAGCACCCGGACAGGGGCAGAGACCCAGTACTTC.

Ten or more counts support this clonotype. The V and J genes are TRBV4-3 and TRBJ2-7; 7 nucleotides line up with TRBD2. This CDR3 comprises 15 residues. Germline CDR1 and CDR2: LGHNA and YSLEER. The J segment lost 3 bases and the V segment lost 0 bases, leaving 5 bases of the junction unmatched. The CDR3 DNA sequence: TGCGCCAGCAGCCAAGACCCTAGCGGAGGCTACGAGCAGTACTTC. It specifies CASSQDPSGGYEQYF.

This clonotype came up many times. The chain is built from TRBV6-1 and TRBJ2-2; TRBD1 matches 9 bases. CDR3 length: 16 amino acids. Unmatched junction bases numbered 10, after V lost 6 bases and J lost 5 bases. Germline loops: CDR1 MNHNS, CDR2 SASEGT. CDR3 amino acids: CASRDTGGAWTGELFF. CDR3 DNA sequence: TGTGCCAGCAGAGATACAGGGGGCGCGTGGACCGGGGAGCTGTTTTTT.

This clonotype has at least ten counts. The V gene is TRBV5-1, the J gene TRBJ1-4, with TRBD1 as a possible D gene (6 bases). V lost 4 bases and J lost 8, with 21 bases in between. Per the germline V gene, CDR1 is SGHRS and CDR2 is YFSETQ. The CDR3 totals 16 residues. The CDR3 DNA sequence: TGCGCCAGCAGCCGCCGTCCACAGGGTCAGGGAGAAAAACTGTTTTTT. This translates into CASSRRPQGQGEKLFF.

This clonotype has a count of ten or more. The chain combines TRBV20-1 with TRBJ1-4; no reliable D call. Trimming cost V 0 bases and J 5 bases, with 7 bases left between them. CDR3 size: 13 residues. Germline-derived CDR1 and CDR2 are DFQATT and SNEGSKA (reference sequence). The CDR3 sequence is CSARDVGNEKLFF. The CDR3 DNA reads TGCAGTGCTAGAGACGTGGGAAATGAAAAACTGTTTTTT.

The chain is built from TRBV20-1 and TRBJ2-3, with 12 bases lining up with TRBD2. The germline CDR1 and CDR2 sequences are DFQATT and SNEGSKA (reference sequence). This CDR3 is built from 16 residues. The J segment lost 0 bases and the V segment lost 2 bases, leaving 3 bases of the junction unmatched. CDR3 residues: CSARRTSGISTDTQYF. The CDR3 DNA is TGCAGTGCTAGAAGGACTAGCGGGATTAGCACAGATACGCAGTATTTT.